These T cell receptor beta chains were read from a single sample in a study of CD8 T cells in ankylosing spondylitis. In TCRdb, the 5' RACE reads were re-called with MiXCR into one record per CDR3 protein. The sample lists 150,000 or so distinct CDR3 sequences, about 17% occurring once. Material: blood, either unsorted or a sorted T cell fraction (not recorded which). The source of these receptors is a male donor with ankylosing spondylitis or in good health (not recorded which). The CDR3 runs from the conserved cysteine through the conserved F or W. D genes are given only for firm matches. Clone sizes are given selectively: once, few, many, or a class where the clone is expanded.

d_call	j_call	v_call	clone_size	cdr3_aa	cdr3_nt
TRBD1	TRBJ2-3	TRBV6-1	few	CASTLGQGVWNTDTQYF	TGTGCCAGCACCCTGGGACAGGGCGTTTGGAACACAGATACGCAGTATTTT
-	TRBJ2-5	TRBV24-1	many	CATSESPGYLETQYF	TGTGCCACCAGTGAGTCCCCAGGCTATCTAGAGACCCAGTACTTC
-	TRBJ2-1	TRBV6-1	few	CASSEALQLSSYNEQFF	TGTGCCAGCAGTGAAGCGTTACAGCTATCTTCCTACAATGAGCAGTTCTTC
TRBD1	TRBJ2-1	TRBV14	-	CASSQDRGLPGQGAIYNEQFF	TGTGCCAGCAGCCAAGATAGGGGGCTCCCGGGACAGGGGGCGATCTACAATGAGCAGTTCTTC
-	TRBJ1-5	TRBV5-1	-	CASSLAFRGKGNQPQHF	TGCGCCAGCAGCTTGGCTTTTCGGGGTAAGGGCAATCAGCCCCAGCATTTT
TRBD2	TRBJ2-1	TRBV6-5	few	CASSYSSSGFDNEQFF	TGTGCCAGCAGTTACTCGTCTAGCGGGTTTGACAATGAGCAGTTCTTC
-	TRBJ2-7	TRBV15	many	CATSRVKGRVVHEQYF	TGTGCCACCAGCAGAGTCAAAGGCCGCGTTGTCCACGAGCAGTACTTC
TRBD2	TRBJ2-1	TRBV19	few	CASSPTSDSYNEQFF	TGTGCCAGTAGTCCCACTAGCGACTCCTACAATGAGCAGTTCTTC
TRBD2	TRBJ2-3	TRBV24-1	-	CATSDSRDSGLAVTDTQYF	TGTGCCACCAGTGATTCCCGGGACTCAGGACTAGCGGTCACAGATACGCAGTATTTT
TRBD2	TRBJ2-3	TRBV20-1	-	CSAFLTSGRSTDTHYF	TGCAGTGCTTTTCTAACTAGCGGGAGGAGCACAGATACGCATTATTTT
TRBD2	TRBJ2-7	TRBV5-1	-	CASSLGLAGALPDEQYF	TGCGCCAGCAGCTTGGGTCTAGCGGGAGCTCTACCTGATGAGCAGTACTTC
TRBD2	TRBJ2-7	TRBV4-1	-	CASSQRTSGTYEQYF	TGCGCCAGCAGCCAAAGGACTAGCGGGACCTACGAGCAGTACTTC
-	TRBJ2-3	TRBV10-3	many	CAGGGSTDTQYF	TGTGCCGGAGGGGGGAGCACAGATACGCAGTATTTT
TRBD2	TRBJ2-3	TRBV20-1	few	CSALPTSGRVVTDTQYF	TGCAGTGCTTTGCCGACTAGCGGGAGAGTGGTCACAGATACGCAGTATTTT
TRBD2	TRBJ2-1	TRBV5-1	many	CASSSRTSGRGTEQFF	TGCGCCAGCAGCTCGCGGACTAGCGGGAGGGGAACTGAGCAGTTCTTC
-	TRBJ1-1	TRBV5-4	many	CASSLAQGNTEAFF	TGTGCCAGCAGCTTGGCCCAGGGGAACACTGAAGCTTTCTTT
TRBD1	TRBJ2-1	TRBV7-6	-	CASRQTGTNSYNEQFF	TGTGCCAGCAGACAGACAGGGACAAACTCCTACAATGAGCAGTTCTTC
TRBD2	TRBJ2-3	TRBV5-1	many	CASSSGLATDTQYF	TGCGCCAGCAGCTCCGGACTAGCGACAGATACGCAGTATTTT
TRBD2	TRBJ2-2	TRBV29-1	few	CSAGLAGTGELFF	TGCAGCGCCGGACTAGCGGGAACCGGGGAGCTGTTTTTT
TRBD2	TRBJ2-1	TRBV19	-	CATGLAAGGVYNEQFF	TGTGCCACGGGACTAGCGGCGGGAGGGGTCTACAATGAGCAGTTCTTC
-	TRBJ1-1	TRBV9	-	CASSVQVDTEAFF	TGTGCCAGCAGCGTACAGGTGGACACTGAAGCTTTCTTT
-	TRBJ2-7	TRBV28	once	CASSFTMEGDEQYF	TGTGCCAGCAGTTTCACAATGGAGGGTGACGAGCAGTACTTC
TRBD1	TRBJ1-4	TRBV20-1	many	CSAVRTGEKLFF	TGCAGTGCTGTCCGGACAGGCGAAAAACTGTTTTTT
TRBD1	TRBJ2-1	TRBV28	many	CASSPRGQGGWNEQFF	TGTGCCAGCAGTCCCCGTGGACAGGGAGGCTGGAATGAGCAGTTCTTC
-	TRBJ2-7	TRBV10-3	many	CATRQSLNYEQYF	TGTGCCACCAGACAGAGTTTGAACTACGAGCAGTACTTC
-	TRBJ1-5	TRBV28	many	CASSLGGDLNQPQHF	TGTGCCAGCAGTTTAGGCGGGGATCTCAATCAGCCCCAGCATTTT